This entry lists 14 T cell receptor beta chains sequenced from one sample in a study of response to subunit inactivated influenza vaccine. TCRdb analysed the RT-PCR reads with MiXCR anew, one entry per CDR3 protein. The table has a few hundred thousand distinct CDR3 sequences, about 20% seen once; the top ten hold 10%. The sample consisted of PBMCs from blood, taken approximately 20 months after vaccination. These receptors were taken from a man aged 45-69 years who received an inactivated influenza vaccine.

This clonotype was recorded many times. The chain carries TRBV7-9 and TRBJ1-1; D is undetermined. CDR1 SEHNR and CDR2 FQNEAQ come from the germline V gene (reference sequence). The CDR3 totals 14 residues. V dropped 5 bases and J dropped 0 bases, with 10 bases sitting between them. The CDR3 DNA sequence: TGTGCCAGCAGCCCACGACTGATGAACACTGAAGCTTTCTTT. Translation gives CASSPRLMNTEAFF.

This clonotype appeared a few times. The CDR3 DNA follows: TGTGCCAGCAGTGACTATATGGGGGAGGCCAAAAACATTCAGTACTTC. It codes for CASSDYMGEAKNIQYF. This rearrangement joins TRBV6-4 to TRBJ2-4; possibly TRBD1 or TRBD2 for D (5 bases each). The germline gives CDR1 MRHNA, CDR2 SNTAGT. Trimming shortened V by 1 base and J by 1 base, and 11 bases separated the two germline ends. The CDR3 sequence is 16 residues long.

In its sample, this clonotype was seen many times. The chain joins TRBV4-1 to TRBJ1-2; 7 bases are shared with TRBD1. The length of the CDR3 is 15 residues. In germline, CDR1 is MGHRA, CDR2 YSYEKL. J was trimmed by 8 bases and V by 0 bases; bases with no gene match: 9. In DNA, the CDR3 is TGCGCCAGCAGCCAAGAAGGCAGGGGGTCGACGGGCTACACCTTC. Translation gives CASSQEGRGSTGYTF.

This clonotype came up many times. V and J are TRBV29-1 and TRBJ1-1, with 10 bases aligning to TRBD1. Unmatched junction bases numbered 9, after V lost 7 bases and J lost 4 bases. The CDR3 spans 14 residues. The germline V gene encodes CDR1 SQVTM and CDR2 ANQGSEA. This CDR3 is CSGNRGQGTTEAFF. For the CDR3, the DNA is TGCAGCGGAAACAGGGGACAGGGGACCACTGAAGCTTTCTTT.

This clonotype was observed a few times. The rearrangement uses TRBV6-2 or TRBV6-3 and TRBJ2-2; possible D gene TRBD2, 6 bases. The CDR3 extends over 15 amino acids. Germline V CDR1 and CDR2: MNHEY, SVGEGT. V gave up 4 bases and J gave up 0 bases, with 9 bases separating them. CDR3 DNA: TGTGCCAGCAGTTCCGCTAGCGCGAACACCGGGGAGCTGTTTTTT. Protein sequence: CASSSASANTGELFF.

At least ten counts were recorded for this clonotype. The CDR3 reads CSAPRGGAYGYTF. CDR3 DNA sequence: TGCAGTGCCCCGCGGGGAGGGGCCTATGGCTACACCTTC. The rearrangement uses TRBV20-1 and TRBJ1-2, with D perhaps TRBD1 (5 bases). V lost 6 bases and J 4 bases, leaving 15 bases between the germline ends. CDR3 size: 13 residues. From germline, CDR1 is DFQATT and CDR2 SNEGSKA (reference sequence).

This clonotype was seen many times. The CDR3 sequence: CASSWDRGNEKLFF. In DNA form, the CDR3 reads TGTGCCAGCAGCTGGGACAGGGGAAATGAAAAACTGTTTTTT. The chain couples TRBV7-2 to TRBJ1-4; 10 positions match TRBD1. Trimming removed 4 bases from V and 5 bases from J; junction bases left unmatched: 1. CDR1 is SGHTA, CDR2 FQGNSA, per germline. The CDR3 runs to 14 residues.

The genes are TRBV5-6 and TRBJ2-5; TRBD2 agrees at 7 bases. CDR3 length: 15 amino acids. With V trimmed by 2 bases and J by 5 bases, 9 bases remained unmatched. From germline, CDR1 is SGHDT and CDR2 YYEEEE. CDR3 nucleotide sequence: TGTGCCAGCAGCTTTTTAGGCGGGAGTAAGGAGACCCAGTACTTC. It translates to CASSFLGGSKETQYF.

This clonotype occurred a few times. The gene calls are TRBV12-3 or TRBV12-4 and TRBJ1-6, with 9 bases that match TRBD1. The length of the CDR3 is 15 residues. V lost 5 bases to trimming and J lost 8 bases; unmatched junction nucleotides: 7. The CDR3 loop is CASSNSGTGYSPLHF. DNA for the CDR3: TGTGCCAGCAGTAACAGCGGGACAGGGTATTCACCCCTCCACTTT.

There are a few counts of this clonotype. CDR3 bases: TGTGCCACCAGCAGGCCTACCGAGGTTGAAAAACTGTTTTTT. Translation: CATSRPTEVEKLFF. This rearrangement joins TRBV15 to TRBJ1-4, with D hard to call. CDR1 is LNHNV and CDR2 is YYDKDF in the germline V gene (reference sequence). Trimming took off 3 bases at V and 7 bases at J, with 12 bases between the two ends. This CDR3 is 14 amino acids long.

The rearrangement uses TRBV15 and TRBJ2-5; 8 nucleotides match TRBD1. CDR3 size: 15 residues. V lost 3 bases, J lost 1 base, and 4 bases stayed unmatched. The germline V gene encodes CDR1 LNHNV and CDR2 YYDKDF (reference sequence). The chain's CDR3 is CATSSQTGAQETQYF. The DNA for the CDR3 is TGTGCCACCAGCAGCCAGACAGGGGCCCAAGAGACCCAGTACTTC.

This clonotype was found a few times. The rearrangement uses TRBV19 and TRBJ1-1; no firm D call. The CDR3 has 13 residues. Germline loops: CDR1 LNHDA, CDR2 SQIVND (reference sequence). The germline V and J ends were trimmed by 4 bases and 0 bases, with 6 bases remaining between them. The CDR3: CASSKVLNTEAFF. The CDR3 nucleotides are TGTGCCAGTAGTAAGGTACTGAACACTGAAGCTTTCTTT.

This clonotype was observed a handful of times. The chain recombines TRBV12-3 or TRBV12-4 with TRBJ1-1; no clear D. This CDR3 contains 16 residues. Deletions cut 7 bases from V and 1 base from J, with 19 bases between. This CDR3 reads CASIKSLSGSNTEAFF. The CDR3 nucleotides are TGTGCCAGCATCAAATCCCTGTCGGGTTCGAACACTGAAGCTTTCTTT.

This clonotype was observed a handful of times. The chain links TRBV5-6 to TRBJ1-2; D not resolved. Germline V CDR1 and CDR2: SGHDT, YYEEEE. V lost 0 bases and J lost 1, with 13 bases in between. This CDR3 region has 16 residues. The CDR3 sequence is CASSLVTVRSNYGYTF. The CDR3 nucleotides are TGTGCCAGCAGCTTGGTTACGGTGCGGAGTAACTATGGCTACACCTTC. Combining the CDR3 with reference TRBV5-6 and TRBJ1-2 gives the whole variable domain DAGVTQSPTHLIKTRGQQVTLRCSPKSGHDTVSWYQQALGQGPQFIFQYYEEEERQRGNFPDRFSGHQFPNYSSELNVNALLLGDSALYLCASSLVTVRSNYGYTFGSGTRLTVV.